The sequence of this T cell receptor (beta chain) was determined in a study of blood T cell repertoires in COVID-19. Background on the study: PBMCs, B-cell-depleted T cells, or T cells provided the cDNA or gDNA that made up the material.

CDR3 length equals 15 residues. Trimming removed 3 bases from V and 3 bases from J; junction bases left unmatched: 6. Germline loops: CDR1 DFQATT, CDR2 SNEGSKA (reference sequence). Across about two dozen US areas, participants ranged in age from about 18 to 90 years. The data were produced by immunoSEQ multiplex PCR, yet TCRdb's version contains in-frame clones alone and is incomplete. The data contain around 300,000 clones, around 88% of them singletons. The origin of this receptor is a woman in her thirties or forties who had recovered from COVID-19. The gene calls are TRBV20-1 and TRBJ2-1; 9 bases align to TRBD2. Specimen: PBMCs or T cells enriched from blood (not recorded which). CDR3 sequence (DNA): TGCAGTGCTAGTTGGCGACTAGCGGTCTACAATGAGCAGTTCTTC. It translates to CSASWRLAVYNEQFF.